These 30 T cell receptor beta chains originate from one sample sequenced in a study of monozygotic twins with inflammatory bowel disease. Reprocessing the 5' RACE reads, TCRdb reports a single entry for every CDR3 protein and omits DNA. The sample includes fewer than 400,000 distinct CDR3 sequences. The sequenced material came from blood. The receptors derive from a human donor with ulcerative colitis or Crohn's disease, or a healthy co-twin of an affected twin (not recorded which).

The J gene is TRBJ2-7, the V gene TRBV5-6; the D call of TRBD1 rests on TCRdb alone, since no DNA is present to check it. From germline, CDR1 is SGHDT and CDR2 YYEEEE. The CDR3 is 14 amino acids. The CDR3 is CASSLGGGAREQYF.

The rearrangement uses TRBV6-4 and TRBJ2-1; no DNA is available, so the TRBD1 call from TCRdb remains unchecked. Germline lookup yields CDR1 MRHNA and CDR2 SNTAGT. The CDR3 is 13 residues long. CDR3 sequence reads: CASSVVGGQEQFF.

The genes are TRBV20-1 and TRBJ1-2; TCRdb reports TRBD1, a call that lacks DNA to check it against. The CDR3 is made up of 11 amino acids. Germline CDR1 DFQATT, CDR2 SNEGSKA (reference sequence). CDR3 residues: CSAFRTAGYTF.

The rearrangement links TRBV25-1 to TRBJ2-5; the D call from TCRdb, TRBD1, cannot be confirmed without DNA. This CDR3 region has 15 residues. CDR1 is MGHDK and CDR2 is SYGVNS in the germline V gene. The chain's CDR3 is CASSAQRQIQETQYF. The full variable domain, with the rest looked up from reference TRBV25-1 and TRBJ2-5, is EADIYQTPRYLVIGTGKKITLECSQTMGHDKMYWYQQDPGMELHLIHYSYGVNSTEKGDLSSESTVSRIRTEHFPLTLESARPSHTSQYLCASSAQRQIQETQYFGPGTRLLVL.

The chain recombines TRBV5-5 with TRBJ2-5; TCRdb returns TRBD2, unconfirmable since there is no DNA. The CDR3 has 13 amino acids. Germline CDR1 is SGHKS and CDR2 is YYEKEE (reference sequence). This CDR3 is CASSLLAGGPEYF.

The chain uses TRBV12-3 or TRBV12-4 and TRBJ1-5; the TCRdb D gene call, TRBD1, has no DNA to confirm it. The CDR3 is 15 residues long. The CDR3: CASSLTRGPVQPQHF.

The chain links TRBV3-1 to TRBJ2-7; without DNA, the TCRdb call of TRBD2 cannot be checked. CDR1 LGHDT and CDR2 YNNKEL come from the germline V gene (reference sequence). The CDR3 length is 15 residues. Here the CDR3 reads CASRSRGEGTYGQYF.

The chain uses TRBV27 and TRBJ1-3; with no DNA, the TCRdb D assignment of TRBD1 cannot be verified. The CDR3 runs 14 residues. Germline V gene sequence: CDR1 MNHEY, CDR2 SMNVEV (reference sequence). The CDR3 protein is CVSRRSSSGNTIYF.

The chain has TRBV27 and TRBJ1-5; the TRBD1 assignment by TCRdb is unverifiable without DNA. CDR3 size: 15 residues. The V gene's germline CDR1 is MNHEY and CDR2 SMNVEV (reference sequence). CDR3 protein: CASSAGQWSNQPQHF.

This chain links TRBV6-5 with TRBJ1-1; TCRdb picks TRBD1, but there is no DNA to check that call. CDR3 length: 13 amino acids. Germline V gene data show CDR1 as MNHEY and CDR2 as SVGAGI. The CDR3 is CASSRPQVSEAFF.

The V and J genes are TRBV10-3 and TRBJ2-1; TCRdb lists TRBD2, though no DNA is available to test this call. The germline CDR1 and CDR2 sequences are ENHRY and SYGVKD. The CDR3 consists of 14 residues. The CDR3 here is CAPDSGRTGGEQFF.

The CDR3: CASSKIGSFDEQFF. V and J are TRBV21-1 and TRBJ2-1. TRBV21-1 is described as a pseudogene. The CDR3 loop spans 14 amino acids.

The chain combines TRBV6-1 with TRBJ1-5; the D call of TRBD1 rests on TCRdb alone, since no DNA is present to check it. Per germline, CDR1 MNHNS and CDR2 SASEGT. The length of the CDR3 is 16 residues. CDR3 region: CASSERQGAGRQPQHF.

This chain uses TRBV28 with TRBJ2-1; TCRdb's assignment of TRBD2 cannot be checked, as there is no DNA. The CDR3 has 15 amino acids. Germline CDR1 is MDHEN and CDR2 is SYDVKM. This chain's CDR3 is CASSSSGRAPPEQFF.

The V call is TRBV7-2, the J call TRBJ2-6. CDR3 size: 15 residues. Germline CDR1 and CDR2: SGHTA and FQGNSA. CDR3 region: CASSLRSSGANVLTF.

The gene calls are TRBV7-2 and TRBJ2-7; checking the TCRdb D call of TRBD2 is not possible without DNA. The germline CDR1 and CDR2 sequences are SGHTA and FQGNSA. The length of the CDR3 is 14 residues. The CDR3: CASSPEGSRYEQYF.

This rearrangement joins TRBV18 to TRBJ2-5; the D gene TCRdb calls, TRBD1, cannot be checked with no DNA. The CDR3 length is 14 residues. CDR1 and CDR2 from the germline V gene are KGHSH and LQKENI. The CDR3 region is CASSSEDRGETQYF.

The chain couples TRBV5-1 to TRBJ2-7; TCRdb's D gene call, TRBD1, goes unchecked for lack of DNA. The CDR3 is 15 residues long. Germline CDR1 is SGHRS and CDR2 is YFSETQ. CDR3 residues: CASSGTGRDSYEQYF.

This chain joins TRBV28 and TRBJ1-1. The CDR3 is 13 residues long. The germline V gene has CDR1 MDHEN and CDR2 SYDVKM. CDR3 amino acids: CAIRKVDPTEAFF. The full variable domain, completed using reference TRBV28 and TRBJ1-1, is DVKVTQSSRYLVKRTGEKVFLECVQDMDHENMFWYRQDPGLGLRLIYFSYDVKMKEKGDIPEGYSVSREKKERFSLILESASTNQTSMYLCAIRKVDPTEAFFGQGTRLTVV.

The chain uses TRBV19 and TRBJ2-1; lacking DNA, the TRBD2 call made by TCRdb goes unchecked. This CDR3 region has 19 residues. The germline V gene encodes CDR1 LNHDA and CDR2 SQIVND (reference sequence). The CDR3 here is CASIDRIPTSGSSYNEQFF.

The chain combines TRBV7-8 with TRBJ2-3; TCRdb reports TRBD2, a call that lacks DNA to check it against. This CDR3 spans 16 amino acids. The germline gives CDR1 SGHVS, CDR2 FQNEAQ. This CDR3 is CASSLGVAGGADTQYF.

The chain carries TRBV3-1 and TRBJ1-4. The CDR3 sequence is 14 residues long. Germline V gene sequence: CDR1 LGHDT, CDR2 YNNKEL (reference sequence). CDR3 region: CASRGGQLNEKLFF.

CDR3 region: CASSLAGEQYF. The chain is built from TRBV7-2 and TRBJ2-7. The CDR3 is made up of 11 amino acids. The germline V gene has CDR1 SGHTA and CDR2 FQGNSA.

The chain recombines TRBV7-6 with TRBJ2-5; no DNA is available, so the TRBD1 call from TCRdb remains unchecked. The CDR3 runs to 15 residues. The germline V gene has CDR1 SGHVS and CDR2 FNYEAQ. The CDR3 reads CASREDSVSLETQYF.

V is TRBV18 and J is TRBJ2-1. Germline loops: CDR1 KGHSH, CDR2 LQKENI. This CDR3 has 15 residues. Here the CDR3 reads CASSPPSGWGNEQFF.

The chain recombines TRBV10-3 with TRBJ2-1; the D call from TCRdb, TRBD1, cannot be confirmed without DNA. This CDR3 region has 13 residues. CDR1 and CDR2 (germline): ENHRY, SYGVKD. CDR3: CAISVGGPNEQFF.

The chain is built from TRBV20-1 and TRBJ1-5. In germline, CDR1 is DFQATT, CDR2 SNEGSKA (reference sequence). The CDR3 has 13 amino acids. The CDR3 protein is CSASTDSNQPQHF.

CDR3 in amino acids: CASSLGPPRRRETQYF. V usage is TRBV7-2 and J usage is TRBJ2-5; TCRdb gives TRBD1 as the D gene, but with no DNA this cannot be confirmed. This CDR3 comprises 16 residues. Germline V gives CDR1 SGHTA, CDR2 FQGNSA.

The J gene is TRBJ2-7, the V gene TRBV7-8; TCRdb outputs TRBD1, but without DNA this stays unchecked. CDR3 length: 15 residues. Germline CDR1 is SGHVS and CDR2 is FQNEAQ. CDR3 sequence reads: CASSQKRDRLYEQYF.

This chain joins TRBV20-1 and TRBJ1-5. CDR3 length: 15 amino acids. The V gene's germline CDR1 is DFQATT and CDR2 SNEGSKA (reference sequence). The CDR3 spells CSAALGGSTSQPQHF.